This T cell receptor beta chain was identified during a study of OX40 agonist ivuxolimab in advanced cancers. TCRdb keeps only in-frame clones here, not all; method: immunoSEQ multiplex PCR. The sample has roughly 74,000 clones; 84% are singletons. Concerning this clone: Its antigen is not identified.

Broader study findings: Expansion of clones was among the lowest in partial responders at 0.1-3.0 mg/kg. What antigens the expanded peripheral T cells recognized was never established. Expanded clones were, on average, more numerous in CD8+ T cells than in CD4+.

From germline, CDR1 is WSHSY and CDR2 SAAADI. V lost 4 bases, J lost 0 bases, and 5 bases stayed unmatched. This CDR3 region has 17 residues. The TCR comes from an adult with an advanced solid tumor such as melanoma, head and neck, liver or kidney cancer. The chain joins TRBV10-2 to TRBJ2-6; 8 bases fit TRBD1. Sequenced material: CD4+ or CD8+ T cells sorted from blood, taken in a trial of the OX40 agonist ivuxolimab. The chain's CDR3 is CASSARDRSSGANVLTF. The CDR3 coding sequence is TGCGCCAGCAGTGCGAGGGACAGGAGCTCTGGGGCCAACGTCCTGACTTTC.